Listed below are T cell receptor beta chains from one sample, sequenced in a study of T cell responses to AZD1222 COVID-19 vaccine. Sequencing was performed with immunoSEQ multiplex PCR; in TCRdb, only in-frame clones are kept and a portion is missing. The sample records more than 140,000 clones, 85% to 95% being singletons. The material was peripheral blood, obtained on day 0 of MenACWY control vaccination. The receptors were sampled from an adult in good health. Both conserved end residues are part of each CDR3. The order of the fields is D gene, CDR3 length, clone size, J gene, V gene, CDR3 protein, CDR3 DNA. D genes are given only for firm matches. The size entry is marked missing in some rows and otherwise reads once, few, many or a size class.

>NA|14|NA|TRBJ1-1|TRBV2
CASSVPGLNTEAFF
TGTGCCAGCAGTGTACCGGGGCTGAACACTGAAGCTTTCTTT
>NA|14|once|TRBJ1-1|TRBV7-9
CASSLSAGEAEAFF
TGTGCCAGCAGCTTATCGGCAGGGGAAGCTGAAGCTTTCTTT
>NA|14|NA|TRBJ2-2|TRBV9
CASSRLLNTGELFF
TGTGCCAGCAGCCGACTATTAAACACCGGGGAGCTGTTTTTT
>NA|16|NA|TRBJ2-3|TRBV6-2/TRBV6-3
CASSYRPSRWSDTQYF
TGTGCCAGCAGTTACCGCCCTAGCAGGTGGTCAGATACGCAGTATTTT
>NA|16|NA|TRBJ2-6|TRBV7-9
CASSLKGVTGANVLTF
TGTGCCAGCAGCTTGAAAGGGGTTACTGGGGCCAACGTCCTGACTTTC
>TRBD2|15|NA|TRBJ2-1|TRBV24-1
CATSDAGGPGSEQFF
TGTGCCACCTCTGATGCGGGGGGGCCCGGTTCTGAGCAGTTCTTC
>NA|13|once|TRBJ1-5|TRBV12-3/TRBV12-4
CASGIGADQPQHF
TGTGCCAGCGGAATCGGGGCCGATCAGCCCCAGCATTTT
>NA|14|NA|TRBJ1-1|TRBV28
CASSLDTGYTEAFF
TGTGCCAGCAGTTTGGACACAGGATACACTGAAGCTTTCTTT
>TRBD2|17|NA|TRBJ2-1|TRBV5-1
CASSLEGTGGPYNEQFF
TGCGCCAGCAGCTTGGAGGGCACGGGAGGGCCCTACAATGAGCAGTTCTTC
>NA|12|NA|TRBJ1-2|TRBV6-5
CASSYWQGGYTF
TGTGCCAGCAGTTACTGGCAGGGTGGCTACACCTTC
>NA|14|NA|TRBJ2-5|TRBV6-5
CASSYGPDGETQYF
TGTGCCAGCAGCTACGGACCGGACGGGGAGACCCAGTACTTC
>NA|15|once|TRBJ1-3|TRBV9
CASSGWGAAGNTIYF
TGTGCCAGCAGCGGATGGGGGGCGGCTGGAAACACCATATATTTT
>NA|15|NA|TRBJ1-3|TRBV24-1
CATSDTGSSGNTIYF
TGTGCCACCAGTGATACCGGGTCCTCTGGAAACACCATATATTTT
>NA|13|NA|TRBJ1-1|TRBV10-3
CAISNGRNTEAFF
TGTGCCATCAGTAATGGACGGAACACTGAAGCTTTCTTT
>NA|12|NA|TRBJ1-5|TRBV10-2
CASKTWNQPQHF
TGCGCCAGCAAGACTTGGAATCAGCCCCAGCATTTT
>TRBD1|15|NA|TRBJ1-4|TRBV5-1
CASSAGGSDNEKLFF
TGCGCCAGCAGTGCAGGGGGCTCTGATAATGAAAAACTGTTTTTT
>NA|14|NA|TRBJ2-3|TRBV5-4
CASSGGPFTDTQYF
TGTGCCAGCAGCGGGGGACCGTTCACAGATACGCAGTATTTT
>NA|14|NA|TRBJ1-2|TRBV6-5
CASSTLDSPLGYTF
TGTGCCAGCAGTACGCTAGACAGCCCGCTCGGCTACACCTTC
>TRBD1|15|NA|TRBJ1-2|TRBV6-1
CASSEAGTGFYGYTF
TGTGCCAGCAGTGAAGCGGGGACAGGCTTTTATGGCTACACCTTC
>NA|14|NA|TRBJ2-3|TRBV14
CACLGGKSTDTQYF
TGTGCCTGCCTCGGTGGGAAGAGCACAGATACGCAGTATTTT
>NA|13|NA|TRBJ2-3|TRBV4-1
CASSPRIRDTQYF
TGCGCCAGCAGCCCCCGGATTAGAGATACGCAGTATTTT
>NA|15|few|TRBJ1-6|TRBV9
CASSVALGVNSPLHF
TGTGCCAGCAGCGTAGCCTTAGGGGTGAATTCACCCCTCCACTTT
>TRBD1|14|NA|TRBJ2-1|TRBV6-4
CASSPDRGVDEQFF
TGTGCCAGCAGCCCTGACAGGGGGGTCGATGAGCAGTTCTTC
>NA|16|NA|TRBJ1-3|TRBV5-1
CASSLAGFYSGNTIYF
TGCGCCAGCAGCTTGGCAGGCTTCTACTCTGGAAACACCATATATTTT
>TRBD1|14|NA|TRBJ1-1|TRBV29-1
CSVKDRGRNTEAFF
TGCAGCGTTAAAGACAGGGGGCGGAACACTGAAGCTTTCTTT
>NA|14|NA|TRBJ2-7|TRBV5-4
CASSLFRGAYEQYF
TGTGCCAGCAGCTTGTTTAGGGGCGCCTACGAGCAGTACTTC
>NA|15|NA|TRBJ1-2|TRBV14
CASSQSTVPNYGYTF
TGTGCCAGCAGCCAATCGACAGTGCCGAACTATGGCTACACCTTC
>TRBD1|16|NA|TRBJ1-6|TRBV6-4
CASRSTTGVVYSPLHF
TGTGCCAGCAGATCCACGACAGGGGTTGTCTACTCACCCCTCCACTTT
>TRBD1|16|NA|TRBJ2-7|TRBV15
CATSRDWPGTDYEQYF
TGTGCCACCAGCAGAGATTGGCCGGGGACAGACTACGAGCAGTACTTC
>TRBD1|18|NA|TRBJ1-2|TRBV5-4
CASSSAMGTGGPDYGYTF
TGTGCCAGCAGCTCGGCGATGGGGACAGGGGGGCCCGACTATGGCTACACCTTC
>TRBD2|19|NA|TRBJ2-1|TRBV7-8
CASSPRLAGDIKPGDEQFF
TGTGCCAGCAGCCCCCGCCTAGCGGGCGACATCAAGCCGGGGGATGAGCAGTTCTTC
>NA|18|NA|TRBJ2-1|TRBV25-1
CASSGTAGTPSSYNEQFF
TGTGCCAGCAGTGGGACAGCCGGGACGCCGAGCTCCTACAATGAGCAGTTCTTC
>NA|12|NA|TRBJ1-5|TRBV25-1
CASSESNQPQHF
TGTGCCAGCAGTGAATCTAATCAGCCCCAGCATTTT
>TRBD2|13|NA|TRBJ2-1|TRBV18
CASSQRGVDEQFF
TGTGCCAGCTCTCAGCGGGGGGTCGATGAGCAGTTCTTC
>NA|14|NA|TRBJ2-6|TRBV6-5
CASNPHSGANVLTF
TGTGCCAGCAACCCCCACTCTGGGGCCAACGTCCTGACTTTC
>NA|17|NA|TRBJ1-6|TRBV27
CASSSLGDSQWNSPLHF
TGTGCCAGCAGTTCACTAGGAGACAGCCAATGGAATTCACCCCTCCACTTT
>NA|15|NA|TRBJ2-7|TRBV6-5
CASVERGRDKYEQYF
TGTGCCAGCGTGGAGAGAGGCCGGGACAAGTACGAGCAGTACTTC
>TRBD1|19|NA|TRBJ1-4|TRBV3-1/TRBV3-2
CASSLLKGCRGRFREKLFF
TGTGCCAGCAGCCTTTTAAAGGGGTGCAGGGGGCGATTCCGGGAAAAACTGTTTTTT
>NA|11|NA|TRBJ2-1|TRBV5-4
CASSLDDSAFF
TGTGCCAGCAGCCTCGACGACTCCGCGTTCTTC
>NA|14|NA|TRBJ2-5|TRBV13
CASSHGGDGETQYF
TGTGCCAGCAGCCATGGCGGGGACGGGGAGACCCAGTACTTC
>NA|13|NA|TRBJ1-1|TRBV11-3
CASRLDPASEAFF
TGTGCCAGCAGACTAGACCCAGCAAGTGAAGCTTTCTTT
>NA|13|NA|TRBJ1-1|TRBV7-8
CASRGQADTEAFF
TGTGCCAGCAGAGGGCAGGCGGACACTGAAGCTTTCTTT
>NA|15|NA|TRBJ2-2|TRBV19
CASRPTGRGTGELFF
TGTGCCAGTAGACCCACAGGGCGTGGCACCGGGGAGCTGTTTTTT
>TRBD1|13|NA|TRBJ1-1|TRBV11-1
CASSDRGRTEAFF
TGTGCCAGCAGTGACAGGGGGCGCACTGAAGCTTTCTTT
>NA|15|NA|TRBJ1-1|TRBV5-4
CASSLPGERFGDAFF
TGTGCCAGCAGCCTCCCGGGGGAAAGGTTCGGTGATGCTTTCTTT
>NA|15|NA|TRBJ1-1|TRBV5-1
CASSFPDRIGTEAFF
TGCGCCAGCAGCTTCCCGGACCGAATTGGCACTGAAGCTTTCTTT
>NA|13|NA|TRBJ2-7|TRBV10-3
CAISDITVIEQYF
TGTGCCATCAGTGACATAACCGTAATCGAGCAGTACTTC
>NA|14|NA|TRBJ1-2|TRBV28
CASNPTPGKGGYTF
TGTGCCAGCAATCCAACCCCAGGGAAAGGGGGCTACACCTTC
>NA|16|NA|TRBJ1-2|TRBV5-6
CASSLYQAAPAGSYTF
TGTGCCAGCAGCTTGTATCAGGCCGCCCCGGCTGGTAGCTACACCTTC
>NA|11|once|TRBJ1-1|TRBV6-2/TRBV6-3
CASSFVTEAFF
TGTGCCAGCAGTTTTGTCACTGAAGCTTTCTTT
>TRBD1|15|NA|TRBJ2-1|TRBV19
CASSADRGAYNEQFF
TGTGCCAGTAGTGCCGACAGGGGGGCCTACAATGAGCAGTTCTTC
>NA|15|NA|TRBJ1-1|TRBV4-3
CASSQGRHPNTEAFF
TGCGCCAGCAGCCAAGGTAGACACCCGAACACTGAAGCTTTCTTT
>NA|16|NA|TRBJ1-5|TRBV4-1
CASSQDAGDFDQPQHF
TGCGCCAGCAGCCAAGACGCAGGGGACTTTGATCAGCCCCAGCATTTT
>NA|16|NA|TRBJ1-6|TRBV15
CATSRAAGSYNSPLHF
TGTGCCACCAGCAGAGCAGCCGGAAGTTATAATTCACCCCTCCACTTT
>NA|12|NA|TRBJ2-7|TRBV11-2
CATSQDTYEQYF
TGTGCCACCTCCCAAGACACCTACGAGCAGTACTTC
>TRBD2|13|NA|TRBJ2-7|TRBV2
CASSEQAGAEQYF
TGTGCCAGCAGTGAACAAGCGGGAGCCGAGCAGTACTTC
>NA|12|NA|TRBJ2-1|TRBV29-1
CSVDLGYNEQFF
TGCAGCGTTGATTTAGGCTACAATGAGCAGTTCTTC
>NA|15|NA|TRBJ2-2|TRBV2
CASKIASRNTGELFF
TGTGCCAGCAAGATAGCGTCTAGAAACACCGGGGAGCTGTTTTTT
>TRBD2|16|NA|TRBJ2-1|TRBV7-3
CASSLTIGLAGGEQFF
TGTGCCAGCAGCTTAACGATCGGGCTAGCGGGAGGTGAGCAGTTCTTC
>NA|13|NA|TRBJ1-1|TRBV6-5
CASSSGVGTEAFF
TGTGCCAGCAGTTCAGGGGTCGGCACTGAAGCTTTCTTT